This T cell receptor beta chain derives from a study of shared clonotypes between healthy human individuals. Study at large: Every donor yielded three CD4 naive, three CD4 memory, two CD8 naive and one CD8 memory plate.

Concerning this clone itself: Its cognate antigen is unknown.

Notes on the study in general: Naive CD4 clonotypes were shared across several donors at about 5.2%. Collection of samples was limited to blood; tissue repertoires likely differ.

Clones were read by immunoSEQ multiplex PCR, and TCRdb kept only the in-frame ones, dropping some. The sample carries some 630,000 clones, approximately 96% recorded once. Germline-derived CDR1 and CDR2 are SEHNR and FQNEAQ (reference sequence). Trimming took 5 bases from V and 6 from J; bases not matched to a gene: 13. The CDR3 loop spans 16 amino acids. Only CD45RO-negative cells positively selected for CCR7 counted as naive CD8 cells, so terminally differentiated effector memory CD45RA+ cells were excluded. This sequence originates from a woman in her twenties or thirties in good health. This rearrangement joins TRBV7-9 to TRBJ2-3; 8 bases fit TRBD2. The sequencing sample was made of naive CD8+ T cells sorted from blood. The chain's CDR3 is CASSLSGREVEDTQYF. The CDR3 DNA is TGTGCCAGCAGCCTGAGTGGGCGGGAGGTGGAGGATACGCAGTATTTT.